The clone carrying this T cell receptor beta chain was seen at least ten times. This sample was included in a study of T-cell reconstitution after alpha-beta-depleted transplantation in children. The germline gives CDR1 DFQATT, CDR2 SNEGSKA (reference sequence). Trimming took 3 bases from V and 5 from J, leaving 15 bases between them. The CDR3 consists of 14 residues. TCRbeta library construction was performed incorporating unique molecular identifiers. Each CDR3 protein is one row after TCRdb ran MiXCR on the PCR reads. The data contain 80,000 to 95,000 distinct CDR3 sequences, 7% to 9% of them singletons.

The sample consisted of PBMCs from the stem cell graft donor, taken from the stem cell graft. The clonotype comes from a human donor who donated a stem cell graft to a child with congenital amegakaryocytic thrombocytopenia. The V gene is TRBV20-1, the J gene TRBJ2-3; D might be TRBD1 (6 bases). The CDR3 bases are TGCAGTGCTAGCTTCACAGGGACGGTAGATACGCAGTATTTT. Protein: CSASFTGTVDTQYF.